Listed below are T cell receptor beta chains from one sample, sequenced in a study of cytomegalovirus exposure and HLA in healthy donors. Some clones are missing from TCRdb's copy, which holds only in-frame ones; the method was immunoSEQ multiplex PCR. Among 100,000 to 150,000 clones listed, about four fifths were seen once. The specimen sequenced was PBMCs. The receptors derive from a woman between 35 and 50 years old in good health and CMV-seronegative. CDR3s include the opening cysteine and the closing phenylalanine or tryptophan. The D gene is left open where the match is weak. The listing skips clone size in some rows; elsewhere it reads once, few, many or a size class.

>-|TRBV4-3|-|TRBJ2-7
TGCGCCAGCAGCCAAGATCGAGGGACTGCTTCCTACGAGCAGTACTTC
CASSQDRGTASYEQYF
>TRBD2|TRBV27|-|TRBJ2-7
TGTGCCAGCAGTCCCCGGGGGAGCGGGAGGCAGTACTTC
CASSPRGSGRQYF
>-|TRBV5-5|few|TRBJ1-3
TGTGCCAGCAGCTTGACGGTCGGTAACTCTGGAAACACCATATATTTT
CASSLTVGNSGNTIYF
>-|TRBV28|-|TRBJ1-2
TGTGCCGCTCAGGACTATGGCTACACCTTC
CAAQDYGYTF
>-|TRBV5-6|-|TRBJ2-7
TGTGCCAGCATAGAACGAGTGAATTCCTACGAGCAGTACTTC
CASIERVNSYEQYF
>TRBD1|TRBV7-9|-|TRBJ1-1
TGTGCCAGCAGCTTTTATACAGGGGCAAATACTGAAGCTTTCTTT
CASSFYTGANTEAFF
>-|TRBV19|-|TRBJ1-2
TGTGCCAGTAGTACCTCAAGGGGCCTGGGAGGCTACACCTTC
CASSTSRGLGGYTF
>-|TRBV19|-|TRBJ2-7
TGTGCCAGTAGTGCCCCGGAGGACCCCTACGAGCAGTACTTC
CASSAPEDPYEQYF
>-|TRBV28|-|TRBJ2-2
TGTGCCAGCAGCCCAGTAAACACCGGGGAGCTGTTTTTT
CASSPVNTGELFF
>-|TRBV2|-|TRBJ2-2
TGTGCCAGCAGTGGCCCTAGCGCGAACACCGGGGAGCTGTTTTTT
CASSGPSANTGELFF
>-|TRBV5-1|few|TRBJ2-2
TGCGCCAGCAGCCTCTCTACCGGGGCGGGGACCGGGGAGCTGTTTTTT
CASSLSTGAGTGELFF
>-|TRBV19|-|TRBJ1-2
TGTGCCAGTAGTATTGCCCTAGCTCGCCGGACAGTAGCTAACTATGGCTACACCTTC
CASSIALARRTVANYGYTF
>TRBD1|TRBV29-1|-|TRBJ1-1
TGCAGCGGGGCACAGGGGTCGCGTGAAGCTTTCTTT
CSGAQGSREAFF
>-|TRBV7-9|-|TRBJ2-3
TGTGCCAGCAGCACTCGAGCAGATACGCAGTATTTT
CASSTRADTQYF
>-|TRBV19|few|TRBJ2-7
TGTGCCAGCGGGGATGGCGAGCAGTACTTC
CASGDGEQYF
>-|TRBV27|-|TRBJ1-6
TGTGCCAGCAGTTCCCGGGCGGGGTATAATTCACCCCTCCACTTT
CASSSRAGYNSPLHF
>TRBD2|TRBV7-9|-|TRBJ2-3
TGTTCCAGCAGCTTTGCGGGGGGGAGCACAGATACGCAGTATTTT
CSSSFAGGSTDTQYF
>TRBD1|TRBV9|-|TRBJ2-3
TGTGCCAGCAGCCACAGGGGCCTAGAGTCAGATACGCAGTATTTT
CASSHRGLESDTQYF
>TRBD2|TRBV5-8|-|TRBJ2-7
TGTGCCAGCAGTAGACCCCTAGCGGGAGGCTATGGGGCCGAGCAGTACTTC
CASSRPLAGGYGAEQYF
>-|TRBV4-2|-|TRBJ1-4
TGTGCCAGCAGCCAGGATCCGTCGGGGGGGTCTAATGAAAAACTGTTTTTT
CASSQDPSGGSNEKLFF
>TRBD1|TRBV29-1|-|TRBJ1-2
TGCAGCGTTGAATCAGGGGGAGGCTACACCTTC
CSVESGGGYTF
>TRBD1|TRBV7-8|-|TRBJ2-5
TGTGCCAGCAGCTTAGCGTGGGGACAGCAAGAGACCCAGTACTTC
CASSLAWGQQETQYF
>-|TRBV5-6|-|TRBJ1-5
TGTGCCAGCAGCTTGGGAGGGGGTCAGCCCCAGCATTTT
CASSLGGGQPQHF
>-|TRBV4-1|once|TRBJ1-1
TGCGCCAGCAGCCAAGATCGGGGTCGGGCTGAAGCTTTCTTT
CASSQDRGRAEAFF
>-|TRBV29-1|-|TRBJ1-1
TGCAGCGTTGTGGGTCGGGGGATTAACACTGAAGCTTTCTTT
CSVVGRGINTEAFF
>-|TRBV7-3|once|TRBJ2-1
TGTGCCAGCAGCTTAACCACGGACTCTAATGAGCAGTTCTTC
CASSLTTDSNEQFF
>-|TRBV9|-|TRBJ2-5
TGTGCCAGCAGCGCCGGGACATACCGCCTAAACCCTCAAGAGACCCAGTACTTC
CASSAGTYRLNPQETQYF
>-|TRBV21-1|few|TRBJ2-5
TGTGCCAGCAGCAAAGTTGAGTGGGCAAAGGGGCGAGAGACCCAGTACTTC
CASSKVEWAKGRETQYF
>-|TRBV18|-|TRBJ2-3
TGTGCCAGCTCACCCCCTAGCACAGATACGCAGTATTTT
CASSPPSTDTQYF
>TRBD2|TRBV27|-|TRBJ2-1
TGTGCCAGCAGAGCGCGCGGGACTAGCATCCATGAGCAGTTCTTC
CASRARGTSIHEQFF
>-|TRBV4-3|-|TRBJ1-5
TGCGCCAGCAGCCAATTTACATCTAGCAATCAGCCCCAGCATTTT
CASSQFTSSNQPQHF
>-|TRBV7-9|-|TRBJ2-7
TGTGCCAGCAGCCACGGGGGCTCCTACGAGCAGTACTTC
CASSHGGSYEQYF
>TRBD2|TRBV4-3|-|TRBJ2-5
TGCGCCAGCAGCCAAGATGCGGGGGGACAAGAGACCCAGTACTTC
CASSQDAGGQETQYF
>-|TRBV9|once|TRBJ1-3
TGTGCCCGCAGCGTAGCGGTCGGGGGTTCTGGAAACACCATATATTTT
CARSVAVGGSGNTIYF
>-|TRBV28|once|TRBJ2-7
TGTGCCAGCAGCCCCACCGGGACACCGACCTACGAGCAGTACTTC
CASSPTGTPTYEQYF
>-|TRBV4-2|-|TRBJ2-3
TGTGCCAGCAGCCCCCGGCGCAGGAATGTCGCTAGCACAGATACGCAGTATTTT
CASSPRRRNVASTDTQYF
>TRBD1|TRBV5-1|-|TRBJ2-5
TGCGCCAGCAGCCCAGAGACAGGGATCGAGGAGACCCAGTACTTC
CASSPETGIEETQYF
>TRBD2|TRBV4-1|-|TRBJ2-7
TGCGCCAGCAGCCAAGGAGGACTAGCGGGGGAAGAGCAGTACTTC
CASSQGGLAGEEQYF
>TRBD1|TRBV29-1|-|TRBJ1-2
TGCAGCGTCCAACGACAGGGGGCATATGGCTACACCTTC
CSVQRQGAYGYTF
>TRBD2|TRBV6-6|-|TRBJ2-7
TGTGCCAGCAGTGGACTAGCGGAATACGAGCAGTACTTC
CASSGLAEYEQYF
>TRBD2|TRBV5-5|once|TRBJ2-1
TGTGCCAGCAGAGCTAGCGGATACAATGAGCAGTTCTTC
CASRASGYNEQFF
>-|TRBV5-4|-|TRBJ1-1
TGTGCCAGCAGCCTCTCCTCTCAGGGCACTGAAGCTTTCTTT
CASSLSSQGTEAFF
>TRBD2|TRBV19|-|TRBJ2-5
TGTGCCAGTAGTATGGGAGCGGGGGGTTTGGAGACCCAGTACTTC
CASSMGAGGLETQYF
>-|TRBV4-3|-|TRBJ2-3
TGCGCCAGCAGCCAAGATAGGGCTCTAGCGTTAGATACGCAGTATTTT
CASSQDRALALDTQYF
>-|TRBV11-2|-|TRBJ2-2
TGTGCCAGCAGCCTCACAGGGACGCGTACCGGGGAGCTGTTTTTT
CASSLTGTRTGELFF
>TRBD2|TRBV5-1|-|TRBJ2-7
TGCGCCAGCAGCCCTGGGGGGCCGGGACTAGCGGGGGGATTCAACTCCTACGAGCAGTACTTC
CASSPGGPGLAGGFNSYEQYF
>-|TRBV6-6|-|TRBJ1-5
TGTGCCAGCAGTTACTCGGACAGACCTAGCAATCAGCCCCAGCATTTT
CASSYSDRPSNQPQHF